This T cell receptor beta chain stems from a study of T cells in Graves' hyperthyroidism and ophthalmopathy. Study-wide points: In blood, most of the thyroid clonotypes expanded above 0.001 were also present.

Amplification of TCR beta CDR3 regions was performed using RNA transcripts as template. Primed by the HTBI set, a first-round RT-PCR was run on the TCR CDR3. TCRdb redid the calling of the multiplex PCR reads with MiXCR, one entry per CDR3 protein. This table holds approximately 590,000 distinct CDR3 sequences, about 15% found once. This clonotype was observed many times. The antigen remains undetermined. A lack of ophthalmopathy progression within 18 months defined stable Graves' hyperthyroidism. Criteria for exclusion of patients were uncontrolled infection, other autoimmune disease, pregnancy or lactation. On the basis of clinical symptoms, serum thyroxine and TRAb, thyroid ultrasound and orbital computed tomography, diagnoses were made. The length of the CDR3 is 12 residues. V lost 2 bases and J 4 bases, leaving 6 bases between the germline ends. The germline gives CDR1 MNHEY, CDR2 SVGEGT.

The chain joins TRBV6-2 or TRBV6-3 to TRBJ2-7; D not certain. This TCR was recovered from a young woman with Graves' hyperthyroidism. Sample: blood. CDR3 DNA: TGTGCCAGCAGTTACGTCCGTTACGAGCAGTACTTC. Its protein product is CASSYVRYEQYF.